This entry lists 15 T cell receptor beta chains sequenced from one sample in a study of blood T cell repertoires in COVID-19. The assay was immunoSEQ multiplex PCR, and TCRdb's table has in-frame clones only and misses some. The data hold some 90,000 clones, with about nine tenths observed a single time. Sequenced sample: peripheral blood. These receptors were obtained from a man aged 50 to 59 with acute or convalescent COVID-19.

Only a few counts were recorded for this clone. Written as DNA, the CDR3 is TGCGCCAGCAGCCCTGTCGGACTAGCGACCGAGCAGTACGTC. This gives the protein CASSPVGLATEQYV. The chain joins TRBV4-1 to TRBJ2-7; TRBD2 aligns across 9 bases. The CDR3 extends over 14 amino acids. The germline CDR1 and CDR2 sequences are MGHRA and YSYEKL. The ends lost 4 bases at V and 6 bases at J; junction bases unmatched: 7.

The genes are TRBV18 and TRBJ2-3; 9 bases fit TRBD2. Germline values: CDR1 KGHSH, CDR2 LQKENI. The CDR3 covers 15 residues. Trimming removed 3 bases from V and 6 bases from J; junction bases left unmatched: 7. CDR3 bases: TGTGCCAGCTCACCGACTAGCGGAGTCTCGGATACGCAGTATTTT. This codes for CASSPTSGVSDTQYF.

The V gene is TRBV5-4, the J gene TRBJ1-5; D may be TRBD1 (6 bases). Germline V gives CDR1 SGHNT, CDR2 YYREEE (reference sequence). Trimming left V 4 bases short and J 4 bases short, with 12 bases between. The CDR3 totals 14 residues. Here the CDR3 reads CASSTVGQNQPQHF. The CDR3, as DNA: TGTGCCAGCAGCACGGTAGGACAGAATCAGCCCCAGCATTTT.

The chain has TRBV28 and TRBJ1-2; D remains ambiguous. CDR1 and CDR2 from the germline V gene are MDHEN and SYDVKM. With 8 bases removed from V and 4 bases from J, the gap between germline ends came to 11 bases. This CDR3 is built from 12 residues. The CDR3 spells CASSSGSYGYTF. The CDR3 nucleotides are TGTGCCAGCTCCTCGGGATCCTATGGCTACACCTTC.

The DNA for the CDR3 is TGTGCCAGCACCCCAGGGGGAGGCTATGGCTACACCTTC. This sequence encodes CASTPGGGYGYTF. The chain employs TRBV28 and TRBJ1-2; 7 positions match TRBD1. CDR3 length: 13 amino acids. Germline V lookup: CDR1 MDHEN, CDR2 SYDVKM. J lost 4 bases, V lost 7 bases, and 6 bases had no gene match.

The V and J genes are TRBV7-9 and TRBJ2-5, with a possible D match to TRBD2 (5 bases). CDR1 is SEHNR and CDR2 is FQNEAQ in the germline V gene (reference sequence). This CDR3 has 14 residues. V was trimmed by 1 base and J by 4 bases, leaving 10 bases between them. CDR3 DNA: TGTGCCAGCAGCTTAGGGCGGGCGGCAGAGACCCAGTACTTC. Its translation is CASSLGRAAETQYF.

This clone was detected only once. This sequence joins TRBV25-1 and TRBJ2-3; 7 bases map to TRBD1. J gave up 6 bases and V 7 bases, and 16 bases lay outside the gene matches. The CDR3 spans 16 residues. Per the germline V gene, CDR1 is MGHDK and CDR2 is SYGVNS. In DNA form, the CDR3 reads TGTGCCAGCAATTTAGCCGGGACAGAAGGTAAGGATACGCAGTATTTT. This translates into CASNLAGTEGKDTQYF.

The chain is built from TRBV7-8 and TRBJ1-2; D gene unclear. The CDR3 contains 13 residues. V was shortened by 1 base and J by 3 bases, with 6 bases between the two germline ends. From germline, CDR1 is SGHVS and CDR2 FQNEAQ. The CDR3 DNA sequence: TGTGCCAGCAGCTTAGAGGGAGACTATGGCTACACCTTC. Residues: CASSLEGDYGYTF.

The V gene is TRBV5-1, the J gene TRBJ1-1; a weak D match, TRBD1 (5 bases). V was clipped by 5 bases and J by 5 bases, with 16 bases between them. The CDR3 contains 14 residues. Germline V CDR1 and CDR2: SGHRS, YFSETQ. The CDR3 region has the DNA TGCGCCAGCAGTACCGCCAGGGATCGGACTGAAGCTTTCTTT. Translation gives CASSTARDRTEAFF.

CDR3 loop: CASRDGLGGGRNTEAFF. CDR3 in DNA: TGTGCCAGCAGAGACGGATTGGGAGGGGGTAGAAACACTGAAGCTTTCTTT. J is TRBJ1-1 and V is TRBV5-6; maybe TRBD1 (6 bases). Trimming left V 5 bases short and J 2 bases short, with 22 bases between. This CDR3 has 17 amino acids. The germline V gene encodes CDR1 SGHDT and CDR2 YYEEEE.

The chain recombines TRBV3-1 (or the pseudogene TRBV3-2) with TRBJ1-1; D is possibly TRBD1 (6 bases). The CDR3 runs to 14 residues. Germline assignment: CDR1 LGHDT and CDR2 YNNKEL (reference sequence). Trimming removed 6 bases from V and 0 bases from J, with 11 bases in between. The chain's CDR3 is CASSGQFMNTEAFF. In nucleotides, the CDR3 is TGTGCCAGCAGTGGACAGTTCATGAACACTGAAGCTTTCTTT.

V usage is TRBV4-1 and J usage is TRBJ2-7; perhaps TRBD1 as D (5 bases). The CDR3 loop spans 15 amino acids. The V and J ends lost 4 bases and 1 base respectively, with 14 bases between them. Per germline, CDR1 MGHRA and CDR2 YSYEKL. The CDR3 reads CASSPFQGRSYEQYV. The DNA for the CDR3 is TGCGCCAGCAGCCCATTTCAGGGTAGATCCTACGAGCAGTACGTC.

This clone is a singleton in its sample. The chain uses TRBV5-1 and TRBJ2-1, with TRBD2 matching over 10 bases. J lost 2 bases, V lost 5 bases, and 7 bases had no gene match. The CDR3 contains 16 residues. Germline CDR1 is SGHRS and CDR2 is YFSETQ. The CDR3 protein is CASSYLAGVPYNEQFF. The CDR3 DNA reads as TGCGCCAGCAGTTATCTAGCGGGGGTCCCCTACAATGAGCAGTTCTTC.

The CDR3 bases are TGTGCCAGCAGCTTCGGGGGGAATCAGCCCCAGCATTTT. Translating gives CASSFGGNQPQHF. This chain connects TRBV13 to TRBJ1-5; D perhaps matches TRBD1 (5 bases). The germline V gene encodes CDR1 PRHDT and CDR2 FYEKMQ (reference sequence). V lost 3 bases, J lost 4 bases, and 7 bases lay in between. The CDR3 covers 13 residues.

The genes are TRBV5-6 and TRBJ1-2, with 8 bases fitting TRBD1. J gave up 4 bases and V 4 bases, and 9 bases lay outside the gene matches. The germline V gene encodes CDR1 SGHDT and CDR2 YYEEEE. This CDR3 spans 15 amino acids. CDR3 sequence (DNA): TGTGCCAGCAGCCAAGGACGGACAGGGCCCTATGGCTACACCTTC. It translates to CASSQGRTGPYGYTF.